This T cell receptor (beta chain) was found in a study of beta chain features in type 1 diabetes. The overall study: Examined across all samples were around 110 million sorted cells. Study-wide findings and caveats: Lower insertion and higher deletion counts appeared at VDJ junctions in type 1 diabetes patients. Naive, central memory and Treg TCRB repertoires seemed to resemble each other more closely in patients than they did in healthy donors. Patients with Type 1 diabetes showed moderately but significantly shorter TCRB CDR3s in all four CD4+ subsets.

Germline CDR1 SQVTM, CDR2 ANQGSEA. This CDR3 is built from 15 residues. Of the isolated RNA, all was reverse transcribed, and so the sequenced material was expressed TCRB transcripts. Produced via immunoSEQ multiplex PCR; TCRdb's table is partial and in-frame only. The table includes about 280,000 clones, 15% detected once. In the case of this clone: Its antigen is still unknown. A junction boundary mismatches the germline segment, possibly from a read error.

The chain recombines TRBV29-1 with TRBJ2-3, with 12 bases that match TRBD2. The TCR was taken from a man between 18 and 35 years old with type 1 diabetes. The specimen sequenced was naive CD4+ T cells from blood. CDR3 sequence: CSVEEKTSGGDTQYF. CDR3 nucleotide sequence: TGCAGCGTCGAAGAAAAGACTAGCGGGGGAGATACGCAGTATTTT.